This passage covers 14 T cell receptor beta chains from one sample sequenced in a study of Graves' ophthalmopathy and Graves' hyperthyroidism. RNA transcripts were the template, and TCR beta CDR3 regions were amplified from them. Investigators did first-round RT-PCR with HTBI primers, then second-round multiplex PCR. MiXCR, run by TCRdb on the multiplex PCR reads, gives a single entry per CDR3 protein. The sample includes about 220,000 distinct CDR3 sequences, around a fifth of them seen just once. The sequencing sample was made of peripheral blood. These receptor sequences come from a woman aged 50 to 60 with Graves' ophthalmopathy.

For this clonotype: Relative to the germline gene, one junction end is altered; a read error may explain this. This rearrangement joins TRBV27 to TRBJ1-5; TRBD1 matches 8 bases. Germline V gene lookup returns CDR1 MNHEY and CDR2 SMNVEV (reference sequence). This CDR3 has 15 residues. The CDR3 loop reads CASSRQGPTTQLQHF. In nucleotides, the CDR3 is TGTGCCAGCAGTCGACAGGGGCCTACAACGCAGCTCCAGCATTTT.

This clonotype came up many times. This chain joins TRBV6-1 and TRBJ2-2, with D uncertain. V shed 3 bases and J shed 0 bases, with 5 bases lying between them. This CDR3 region has 14 residues. CDR1 is MNHNS and CDR2 is SASEGT in the germline V gene. The CDR3 coding sequence is TGTGCCAGCAGTGAGCAGACGAACACCGGGGAGCTGTTTTTT. Protein product: CASSEQTNTGELFF.

This clonotype has a count of ten or more. This rearrangement joins TRBV6-1 to TRBJ2-7; D remains unclear. V lost 11 bases and J lost 2, with 10 bases in between. There are 11 residues in the CDR3. The germline V gene has CDR1 MNHNS and CDR2 SASEGT. The CDR3, as DNA: TGTGCCTCTTCCAGCGCCTACGAGCAGTACTTC. Amino acid sequence: CASSSAYEQYF.

This clonotype was recorded many times. This chain uses TRBV4-1 with TRBJ1-1; 7 bases match TRBD1. Germline V gene data show CDR1 as MGHRA and CDR2 as YSYEKL. CDR3 length: 14 amino acids. J was trimmed by 5 bases and V by 2 bases; bases with no gene match: 5. CDR3 in amino acids: CASSQLGRGTEAFF. CDR3 DNA: TGCGCCAGCAGCCAATTGGGCAGGGGGACTGAAGCTTTCTTT.

This clonotype showed up many times. The J gene is TRBJ1-2, the V gene TRBV12-3 or TRBV12-4, with 9 positions matching TRBD1. Germline trimming cut 1 base from V and 7 bases from J; bases unmatched to any gene: 4. The CDR3 covers 14 residues. The CDR3 nucleotides are TGTGCCAGCAGTTTAGAAGACAGGGGGTCTGGCTACACCTTC. Protein product: CASSLEDRGSGYTF.

The chain combines TRBV6-1 with TRBJ2-7; D tentatively fits TRBD1 or TRBD2 (5 bases each). Judging by the DNA end, TRBJ2-1 fits better; the J call may be wrong. This CDR3 spans 13 amino acids. Germline assignment: CDR1 MNHNS and CDR2 SASEGT. The CDR3 nucleotides read TGTGCCAGCAGGAGGGGTCCTTCCTACGAGCAGTTCTTC. This encodes CASRRGPSYEQFF.

This sequence joins TRBV28 and TRBJ1-2; 10 nucleotides line up with TRBD1. The CDR3 is made up of 14 amino acids. Germline V gives CDR1 MDHEN, CDR2 SYDVKM. The ends lost 6 bases at V and 2 bases at J; junction bases unmatched: 3. CDR3 in amino acids: CASRGTGENYGYTF. DNA for the CDR3: TGTGCCAGCAGGGGGACAGGGGAGAACTATGGCTACACCTTC.

This clonotype has at least ten counts. This chain uses TRBV6-1 with TRBJ1-1, with a weak D call TRBD1 (6 bases). CDR1 and CDR2 (germline): MNHNS, SASEGT. V lost 4 bases and J lost 0, with 9 bases in between. The CDR3 contains 14 residues. CDR3 nucleotide sequence: TGTGCCAGCAGTGGGGACAACATGAACACTGAAGCTTTCTTT. It codes for CASSGDNMNTEAFF.

This clonotype was counted many times. This chain uses TRBV20-1 with TRBJ1-6; a possible D gene is TRBD1 (6 bases). The V end lost 0 bases, the J end lost 4 bases, and 10 bases lay between the germline ends. There are 15 residues in the CDR3. The germline gives CDR1 DFQATT, CDR2 SNEGSKA (reference sequence). The CDR3 is CSARDRQAYNSPLHF. DNA of the CDR3: TGCAGTGCTAGAGACCGACAGGCATATAATTCACCCCTCCACTTT.

Worth noting for this clonotype: With a much larger clone just one base away, this may be a read error. The rearrangement joins TRBV18 to TRBJ1-1; D uncertain. Germline CDR1 KGHSH, CDR2 LQKENI. The CDR3 sequence is 15 residues long. V was pared by 5 bases and J by 0 bases, with 13 bases between. CDR3 in amino acids: CASSSRKLLNTEAFF. The CDR3 DNA reads TGTGCCAGCTCATCAAGGAAGCTTCTGAACACTGAAGCTTTCTTT.

This clonotype has at least ten counts. The chain links TRBV5-1 to TRBJ1-6; D remains unclear. CDR1 and CDR2 (germline): SGHRS, YFSETQ. The CDR3 extends over 13 amino acids. Trimming removed 4 bases from V and 5 bases from J, with 7 bases in between. CDR3 sequence: CASSEENNSPLHF. The CDR3 DNA is TGCGCCAGCAGCGAGGAAAATAATTCACCCCTCCACTTT.

This clonotype was recorded only once. This chain joins TRBV5-4 and TRBJ1-1; the D is unclear. The CDR3 loop spans 17 amino acids. Germline lookup yields CDR1 SGHNT and CDR2 YYREEE (reference sequence). V lost 0 bases to trimming and J lost 4 bases, with 19 bases between them. The CDR3 loop reads CASSLAPGETRPTEAFF. CDR3 sequence (DNA): TGTGCCAGCAGCTTGGCTCCTGGGGAGACGAGACCCACTGAAGCTTTCTTT.

This clonotype has a count of ten or more. The chain recombines TRBV12-3 or TRBV12-4 with TRBJ2-7; D possibly uses TRBD1 or TRBD2 (5 bases each). This CDR3 spans 13 amino acids. Trimming cost V 7 bases and J 2 bases, with 12 bases left between them. The CDR3 DNA reads TGTGCCAGCATGACGAGGGACGCCTACGAGCAGTACTTC. Protein sequence: CASMTRDAYEQYF.

This clonotype was counted ten times or more. The rearrangement uses TRBV12-5 and TRBJ2-6; D is ambiguous. The CDR3 length is 15 residues. The germline V and J ends were trimmed by 1 base and 0 bases, with 4 bases remaining between them. Germline V gene lookup returns CDR1 LGHNT and CDR2 FRNRAP. In DNA, the CDR3 is TGTGCTAGTGGTTTGGCAACCTCTGGGGCCAACGTCCTGACTTTC. Protein sequence: CASGLATSGANVLTF. Variable domain in full (rest from reference TRBV12-5 and TRBJ2-6): DARVTQTPRHKVTEMGQEVTMRCQPILGHNTVFWYRQTMMQGLELLAYFRNRAPLDDSGMPKDRFSAEMPDATLATLKIQPSEPRDSAVYFCASGLATSGANVLTFGAGSRLTVL.